This TCR beta chain originates from a study of T cell responses to AZD1222 COVID-19 vaccine. TCRdb's table, derived via immunoSEQ multiplex PCR, lists solely in-frame clones and lacks some. The sample yields 60,000 to 85,000 clones, around 87% seen once. This CDR3 is built from 16 residues. The ends were cut back, 0 bases at V and 5 bases at J, with 15 bases in the middle. Germline V gives CDR1 SGHDN, CDR2 FVKESK. Overall study results and limits: Repertoires were sampled only after the peak T cell response.

On this clone itself: Its antigen is currently unknown.

The TCR was taken from an adult who received the AZD1222 COVID-19 vaccine. The chain joins TRBV14 to TRBJ2-3; D perhaps matches TRBD2 (5 bases). The sequencing used peripheral blood, collected 28 days after the second AZD1222 dose. CDR3 amino acids: CASSQERASLGDTQYF. CDR3 bases: TGTGCCAGCAGCCAAGAACGGGCTAGCTTAGGAGATACGCAGTATTTT. Combining the CDR3 with reference TRBV14 and TRBJ2-3 gives the whole variable domain EAGVTQFPSHSVIEKGQTVTLRCDPISGHDNLYWYRRVMGKEIKFLLHFVKESKQDESGMPNNRFLAERTGGTYSTLKVQPAELEDSGVYFCASSQERASLGDTQYFGPGTRLTVL.